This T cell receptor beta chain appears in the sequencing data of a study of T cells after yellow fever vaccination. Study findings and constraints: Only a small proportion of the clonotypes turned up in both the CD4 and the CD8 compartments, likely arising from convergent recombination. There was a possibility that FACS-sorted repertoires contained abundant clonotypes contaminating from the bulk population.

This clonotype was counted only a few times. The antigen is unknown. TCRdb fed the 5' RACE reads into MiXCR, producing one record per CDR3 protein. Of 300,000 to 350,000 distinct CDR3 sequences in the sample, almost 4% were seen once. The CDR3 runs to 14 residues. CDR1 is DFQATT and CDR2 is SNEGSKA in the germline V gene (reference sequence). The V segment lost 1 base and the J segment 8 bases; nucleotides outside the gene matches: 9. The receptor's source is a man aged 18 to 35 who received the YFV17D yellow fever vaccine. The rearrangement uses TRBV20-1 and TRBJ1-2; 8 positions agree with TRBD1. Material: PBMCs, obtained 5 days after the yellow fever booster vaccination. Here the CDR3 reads CSARGGVRGPGYTF. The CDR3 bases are TGCAGTGCTAGAGGAGGGGTCAGGGGGCCAGGCTACACCTTC.